This T cell receptor (beta chain) was found in a study of T cell repertoires in cytomegalovirus infection. Study details: An indication of both CMV infection and matching HLA type came from public TCR beta signatures.

This clonotype was counted only a few times. V lost 8 bases to trimming and J lost 0 bases, with 12 bases between them. From germline, CDR1 is MDHEN and CDR2 SYDVKM. CDR3 length: 14 residues. TCRdb recomputed calls from the reads with MiXCR, one row per CDR3 protein. The top ten hold 18% of the sample, which has fewer than 250,000 distinct CDR3 sequences, 22% seen once. This receptor was obtained from a human donor in good health (CMV status not recorded). Some clones in this sample may be carry-over from other donors' samples. Sequencing input: CD8+ T cells from PBMCs. This chain links TRBV28 with TRBJ2-3; D is possibly TRBD1 (5 bases). CDR3 sequence reads: CASDRGSSTDTQYF. The CDR3 DNA reads TGTGCCAGCGATAGGGGATCTAGCACAGATACGCAGTATTTT.